This T cell receptor beta chain was identified in a study of T cell changes during pregnancy in multiple sclerosis. TCRdb's copy holds only in-frame clones and misses some; the assay was immunoSEQ multiplex PCR. The sample has around 41,000 clones, roughly 91% seen once; the top ten hold approximately 1.4%. This CDR3 contains 11 residues. From germline, CDR1 is MNHNY and CDR2 SVGAGI (reference sequence). V lost 7 bases to trimming and J lost 5 bases, with 8 bases between them. Source material: PBMCs (not recorded whether the cells were cultured). The TCR sequence derives from a female donor with multiple sclerosis, enrolled in a pregnancy study. The chain employs TRBV6-6 and TRBJ1-1; D uncertain. The CDR3 spells CASIGWTEAFF. CDR3 coding DNA: TGTGCCAGCATCGGATGGACTGAAGCTTTCTTT.